These 8 T cell receptor beta chains were sequenced from one sample in a study of OX40 agonist ivuxolimab in advanced cancers. Profiling relied on immunoSEQ multiplex PCR, and the TCRdb table lists in-frame clones only, not all of them. The sample holds fewer than 50,000 clones, 80% seen once. This specimen consisted of CD4+ or CD8+ T cells sorted from blood, obtained in a trial of the OX40 agonist ivuxolimab. The receptors derive from an adult with an advanced solid tumor such as melanoma, head and neck, liver or kidney cancer.

This rearrangement joins TRBV18 to TRBJ1-4; 9 bases agree with TRBD1. The V gene's germline CDR1 is KGHSH and CDR2 LQKENI. V trimming: 4 bases; J trimming: 8 bases; junction bases outside the gene matches: 5. This CDR3 spans 14 amino acids. Written as DNA, the CDR3 is TGTGCCAGCTCACTACAGGGGGCTGGAGAAAAACTGTTTTTT. Translation: CASSLQGAGEKLFF.

This chain's CDR3 is CASSPATPEQFF. The CDR3 nucleotides are TGTGCCAGCTCACCTGCAACGCCTGAGCAGTTCTTC. The genes are TRBV18 and TRBJ2-1; no reliable D call. The germline V gene has CDR1 KGHSH and CDR2 LQKENI. The V gene lost 3 bases and the J gene lost 9 bases, with 9 bases spanning the gap. This CDR3 spans 12 amino acids.

The gene calls are TRBV4-1 and TRBJ2-5; D perhaps matches TRBD2 (6 bases). The assigned J gene may be wrong: the sequence end matches TRBJ2-7 better. Looked up from germline, CDR1 is MGHRA and CDR2 is YSYEKL. The CDR3 length is 14 residues. The CDR3 DNA follows: TGCGCCAGCAGCCATGGGCGGGATATCTACGAGCAGTACTTC. This gives the protein CASSHGRDIYEQYF.

The rearrangement uses TRBV28 and TRBJ2-7, with 8 positions matching TRBD1. The CDR3 covers 20 residues. Per germline, CDR1 MDHEN and CDR2 SYDVKM. V lost 6 bases and J lost 2; bases outside the gene matches: 24. The CDR3 loop is CASSLRQGLARRRETYEQYF. CDR3 coding DNA: TGTGCCAGCAGCCTTAGACAGGGGCTCGCGCGTAGGCGAGAGACCTACGAGCAGTACTTC. Based on the CDR3 plus reference TRBV28 and TRBJ2-7, the full variable domain is DVKVTQSSRYLVKRTGEKVFLECVQDMDHENMFWYRQDPGLGLRLIYFSYDVKMKEKGDIPEGYSVSREKKERFSLILESASTNQTSMYLCASSLRQGLARRRETYEQYFGPGTRLTVT.

This chain uses TRBV11-3 with TRBJ2-6; TRBD1 agrees at 7 bases. The CDR3 length is 15 residues. V was clipped by 5 bases and J by 4 bases; unmatched bases: 5. Germline CDR1 SGHNT, CDR2 YENEEA. In DNA form, the CDR3 reads TGTGCCAGCAGCCTAACAGGGGCGGGGGCCAACGTCCTGACTTTC. The encoded protein is CASSLTGAGANVLTF.

The V call is TRBV5-1, the J call TRBJ2-1; the match to TRBD2 covers 11 bases. V lost 7 bases, J lost 9 bases, and 9 bases stayed unmatched. Germline V gene sequence: CDR1 SGHRS, CDR2 YFSETQ. This CDR3 region has 14 residues. For the CDR3, the DNA is TGCGCCAGCGGGACTAGCGGATCTCACCGTGAGCAGTTCTTC. It specifies CASGTSGSHREQFF.

The chain couples TRBV14 to TRBJ2-1; 7 bases agree with TRBD1. Germline assignment: CDR1 SGHDN and CDR2 FVKESK. The CDR3 has 16 residues. Unmatched junction bases numbered 10, after V lost 4 bases and J lost 4 bases. As DNA, the CDR3 is TGTGCCAGCAGCCGAGGGGACAGACGGTCTTACAATGAGCAGTTCTTC. Translated: CASSRGDRRSYNEQFF.

The chain joins TRBV19 to TRBJ2-1; 8 bases align to TRBD1. CDR1 is LNHDA and CDR2 is SQIVND in the germline V gene (reference sequence). This CDR3 contains 12 residues. V shed 8 bases, J shed 9 bases, and the junction held 6 bases outside the gene matches. CDR3 bases: TGTGCCAGTGCGGACAGGGTAGGTGAGCAGTTCTTC. Its translation: CASADRVGEQFF.